This T cell receptor beta chain was observed in a study of shared clonotypes between healthy human individuals. From CD4+ cells came CD45RA+ naive and CD45RA-negative memory subsets. Regarding this clone: The antigen remains undetermined.

The V gene's germline CDR1 is MGHDK and CDR2 SYGVNS. V dropped 3 bases and J dropped 4; count of bases not matched to a gene: 7. This CDR3 is 15 amino acids long. Study findings and constraints: Large depth notwithstanding, sorted-subset sequencing proved incomplete by rarefaction. Some clonotypes were shared by all four sorted-subset donors, while others were not shared. The non-shared ones had lower generation probabilities than the shared ones.

The input for sorted-subset replicate PCRs was around 0.2 ug DNA, 25,000 to 30,000 T cell genomes. The assay was immunoSEQ multiplex PCR, and TCRdb's table has in-frame clones only and misses some. Among about 680,000 clones listed, around 73% were seen once. The rearrangement links TRBV25-1 to TRBJ2-3, with 7 bases matching TRBD2. This clonotype was sampled from a woman aged 25 to 39 in good health. The sample comprised memory CD4+ T cells sorted from blood. Subset: CD45RA-negative fraction. CDR3 sequence reads: CASSEGGIPPDTQYF. The DNA of the CDR3 is TGTGCCAGCAGTGAGGGAGGGATCCCGCCAGATACGCAGTATTTT.